Listed below are T cell receptor beta chains from one sample, sequenced in a study of regulatory T cells in long-lasting Graves disease. TCRdb redid the calling of the multiplex PCR reads with MiXCR, one entry per CDR3 protein. Of around 450,000 distinct CDR3 sequences in the sample, around a fifth are singletons; the top ten hold around 7%. The specimen was peripheral blood mononuclear cells (PBMCs), collected when the disease was refractory, from a patient treated with antithyroid drugs. The receptors shown here come from a female donor with Graves disease. The CDR3 runs from the conserved cysteine through the conserved F or W. A D gene is named only where the DNA matches it firmly. Some rows mark clone size as missing; the rest say once, few, many or name a class of expanded clone.

J	V	D	size	DNA	CDR3
TRBJ1-4	TRBV12-3/TRBV12-4	-	many	TGTGCCAGCAGCCCTACCCGACTCGAAAAACTGTTTTTT	CASSPTRLEKLFF
TRBJ1-1	TRBV7-9	-	few	TGTGCCAGCAGCACCTCTGGACAGACCGACATCCCTGAAGCTTTCTTT	CASSTSGQTDIPEAFF
TRBJ1-2	TRBV10-3	TRBD1	many	TGTGCCATCAGTGAGCTAGTTGAAGGGGGCTTTGGCTACACCTTC	CAISELVEGGFGYTF
TRBJ1-2	TRBV6-5	TRBD1	many	TGTGCCAGCAGTTGGCTTAAGACAGGGGGCAAAGATGGCTACACCTTC	CASSWLKTGGKDGYTF
TRBJ1-5	TRBV3-1	-	-	TGTGCCAGCAGCCAGACCGGACTTGACAATCAGCCCCAGCATTTT	CASSQTGLDNQPQHF
TRBJ2-2	TRBV11-2	TRBD1	-	TGTGCCAGCAGCTTAGCTCCAGGGGGAAACACCGGGGAGCTGTTTTTT	CASSLAPGGNTGELFF
TRBJ2-5	TRBV10-3	-	many	TGTGCCATCAGTGAGTCGAATCTGCAAGAGACCCAGTACTTC	CAISESNLQETQYF
TRBJ2-7	TRBV7-8	-	few	TGTGCCAGCAGCTTAGCGTCTCTGGACAGCTCCTACGAGCAGTACTTC	CASSLASLDSSYEQYF
TRBJ2-5	TRBV29-1	-	-	TGCAGCGTTGCCGATACTGCCCCGATAGGCGAAGAGACCCAGTACTTC	CSVADTAPIGEETQYF
TRBJ1-1	TRBV28	-	-	TGTGCCAGCACCTCCCTCACCCGGAGGCTGAGGACTGAAGCTTTCTTT	CASTSLTRRLRTEAFF
TRBJ1-1	TRBV20-1	-	many	TGCAGTGCTACACAGGAAGGAGGCGGATCCGAAGCTTTCTTT	CSATQEGGGSEAFF
TRBJ1-5	TRBV7-9	-	-	TGTGCCAGCAGCTGGGCAGGGCTCAATCAGCCCCAGCATTTT	CASSWAGLNQPQHF
TRBJ2-2	TRBV30	-	-	TGTGCCTGGAGTGTCGGACAGAACACCGGGGAGCTGTTTTTT	CAWSVGQNTGELFF
TRBJ1-5	TRBV7-6	TRBD1	-	TGTGCCAGCAGCTTAGGGGACAGCTATAGCAATCAGCCCCAGCATTTT	CASSLGDSYSNQPQHF
TRBJ2-2	TRBV25-1	-	-	TGTGCCAGCAGGGAGGGGTACGGGGAGCTGTTTTTT	CASREGYGELFF
TRBJ1-1	TRBV3-1	-	few	TGTGCCAGCAGCCAAGATGGATTGGGGGGGAACACTGAAGCTTTCTTT	CASSQDGLGGNTEAFF
TRBJ2-2	TRBV28	TRBD2	many	TGTGCCAGCAGTTTGGCTAGCGGGAGGAACACCGGGGAGCTGTTTTTT	CASSLASGRNTGELFF
TRBJ2-5	TRBV7-2	TRBD1	many	TGTGCCAGCAGCGCCGACAGGGAAGAGACCCAGTACTTC	CASSADREETQYF
TRBJ1-5	TRBV19	-	-	TGTGCCAGTAGTATAGGGGTGTATAGCAATCAGCCCCAGCATTTT	CASSIGVYSNQPQHF
TRBJ1-2	TRBV5-5	TRBD1	many	TGTGCCAGCAGCCCGGCCTGGACAGGGGGTGATGGCTACACCTTC	CASSPAWTGGDGYTF
TRBJ2-5	TRBV20-1	-	once	TGCAGTGCGCCCCGCGGGGCAGAGACCCAGTACTTC	CSAPRGAETQYF
TRBJ2-1	TRBV12-3/TRBV12-4	-	-	TGTGCCAGCATAGTGGGGGCGAATTACAATGAGCAGTTCTTC	CASIVGANYNEQFF
TRBJ2-7	TRBV20-1	-	many	TGCAGTGCTCTAAGGGAATTCTCCTACGAGCAGTACTTC	CSALREFSYEQYF
TRBJ2-7	TRBV28	-	many	TGTGCCAGCAGTTCGGCAGGTTGGGAGGAGCAGTACTTC	CASSSAGWEEQYF
TRBJ2-2	TRBV3-1	-	-	TGTGCCAGCAGCCGGCAGGTGAACACCGGGGAGCTGTTTTTT	CASSRQVNTGELFF
TRBJ2-7	TRBV5-6	TRBD2	-	TGTGCCAGCAGCTTGGTCGGACTAGCGGGAGGCCACGAGCAGTACTTC	CASSLVGLAGGHEQYF
TRBJ2-7	TRBV12-3/TRBV12-4	TRBD1	many	TGTGCCAGCAGGGGACCCGGGACAGGGGGACGGGAGCAGTACTTC	CASRGPGTGGREQYF
TRBJ1-2	TRBV20-1	-	-	TGCAGTGCTAGAGACGGGACGGATGGCTACACCTTC	CSARDGTDGYTF
TRBJ2-7	TRBV6-2/TRBV6-3	-	few	TGTGCCAGCAGTTACTCGACGGTGCGGGAAACCTACGAGCAGTACTTC	CASSYSTVRETYEQYF
TRBJ2-2	TRBV12-3/TRBV12-4	-	many	TGTGCCAGCAGTCCCTTCTCCGGGGAGCTGTTTTTT	CASSPFSGELFF
TRBJ1-2	TRBV12-3/TRBV12-4	-	many	TGTGCCAGCACCCACTCTCCAGGGGTCGAGGGCTACACCTTC	CASTHSPGVEGYTF
TRBJ1-4	TRBV2	-	many	TGTGCCAGCAGTCCGTCAGAAATTCGGGAGTTTGAAAAACTGTTTTTT	CASSPSEIREFEKLFF
TRBJ1-5	TRBV6-1	-	many	TGTGCCAGCAGTGAAGAGTGGAATCAGCCCCAGCATTTT	CASSEEWNQPQHF
TRBJ1-1	TRBV24-1	-	-	TGTGCCACCAGTGTTGCAAGGCCGGGGAGGGCTTTCTTT	CATSVARPGRAFF
TRBJ1-3	TRBV19	-	-	TGTGCCAGTAGTTTCTCGGATGGAAACACCATATATTTT	CASSFSDGNTIYF
TRBJ1-2	TRBV2	-	many	TGTGCCAGCAGTGAAGCATCGGGCTATGGCTACACCTTC	CASSEASGYGYTF
TRBJ1-4	TRBV18	TRBD1	few	TGTGCCAGCTCGTCACAGGGGCTGCCTAATGAAAAACTGTTTTTT	CASSSQGLPNEKLFF
TRBJ1-1	TRBV19	-	-	TGTGCCAGTAGCCTCGACTCTCCGAGGGAAGCTTTCTTT	CASSLDSPREAFF
TRBJ2-7	TRBV6-6	TRBD2	-	TGTGCCAGCAGTTACTCGCCTAGCGGAGCGGACGAGCAGTACTTC	CASSYSPSGADEQYF
TRBJ1-6	TRBV3-1	-	many	TGTGCCAGCAGCCAAGCAGGGGTGGCCTCCCTCCACTTT	CASSQAGVASLHF
TRBJ1-4	TRBV19	-	-	TGTGCCAGTAGTCCCTCCAGGGCTATTAATGAAAAACTGTTTTTT	CASSPSRAINEKLFF
TRBJ1-2	TRBV6-5	TRBD1	few	TGTGCCAGCAGTTCCCCGGGACAGAGACCCTATGGCTACACCTTC	CASSSPGQRPYGYTF
TRBJ1-4	TRBV29-1	TRBD1	-	TGCAGCGCCCGCACAGGGGGCGCTGAAAAACTGTTTTTT	CSARTGGAEKLFF
TRBJ1-1	TRBV4-3	-	-	TGCGCCAGCAGCCAAGAACGGGGGAGCCATGAAGCTTTCTTT	CASSQERGSHEAFF
TRBJ2-2	TRBV5-1	-	few	TGCGCCAGCAGCTTGGCCCCCACCGGGGAGCTGTTTTTT	CASSLAPTGELFF
TRBJ1-6	TRBV10-3	-	-	TGTGCCATCAGTGAAGCGGCAGGGGATTGGGGTTCACCCCTCCACTTT	CAISEAAGDWGSPLHF
TRBJ2-4	TRBV27	TRBD2	-	TGTGCCGGCGCCTATGGGGGGGGAAACATTCAGTACTTC	CAGAYGGGNIQYF
TRBJ1-1	TRBV6-1	-	few	TGTGCCAGCAAGGACAGTATCACTGAAGCTTTCTTT	CASKDSITEAFF
TRBJ1-2	TRBV29-1	-	few	TGCAGCGTTGAACCCAGGGCCTCCTATGGCTACACCTTC	CSVEPRASYGYTF
TRBJ2-7	TRBV4-3	TRBD2	-	TGCGCCAGCAGCCTAAATCTAGCGGGAGGGCCTAACGAGCAGTACTTC	CASSLNLAGGPNEQYF
TRBJ1-1	TRBV30	-	-	TGTGCCTGGAGTGCCGGGATAGGAGCTTTCTTT	CAWSAGIGAFF
TRBJ1-1	TRBV4-1	-	few	TGCGCCAGCAGCCACCGGGACACCTTGAACACTGAAGCTTTCTTT	CASSHRDTLNTEAFF
TRBJ2-3	TRBV5-5	-	-	TGTGCCAGCAGCTTGGGCACAGTTCTAGGCACAGATACGCAGTATTTT	CASSLGTVLGTDTQYF
TRBJ1-2	TRBV6-1	TRBD1	many	TGTGCCAGCAGTGAAAGTGACAGGGAGGTTTATGGCTACACCTTC	CASSESDREVYGYTF
TRBJ1-2	TRBV28	TRBD1	many	TGTGCCAGCAGTTCGACCGGGACAGGGCGTAGCTACACCTTC	CASSSTGTGRSYTF